The 20 T cell receptor beta chains listed next were all sequenced from one sample in a study of blood T cell repertoires in COVID-19. This table comes from immunoSEQ multiplex PCR, and its TCRdb copy is limited to in-frame clones, with some not included. The repertoire holds just under 350,000 clones, with about 90% as singletons. Specimen: peripheral blood. These receptors all come from a woman aged 45-60 years with COVID-19, enrolled during active disease.

V gene TRBV2 combines with J gene TRBJ1-5; D call uncertain. Looked up from germline, CDR1 is SNHLY and CDR2 is FYNNEI. V lost 6 bases and J 0 bases, leaving 12 bases between the germline ends. The CDR3 covers 15 residues. Written as DNA, the CDR3 is TGTGCCAGCAGGCAGGAGGGTAATAGCAATCAGCCCCAGCATTTT. It translates to CASRQEGNSNQPQHF. The variable domain in full, completed from reference TRBV2 and TRBJ1-5, reads EPEVTQTPSHQVTQMGQEVILRCVPISNHLYFYWYRQILGQKVEFLVSFYNNEISEKSEIFDDQFSVERPDGSNFTLKIRSTKLEDSAMYFCASRQEGNSNQPQHFGDGTRLSIL.

V usage is TRBV9 and J usage is TRBJ1-1, with no clear D. The CDR3 covers 13 residues. Per germline, CDR1 SGDLS and CDR2 YYNGEE. Deletions cut 2 bases from V and 1 base from J, with 6 bases between. The CDR3 DNA sequence: TGTGCCAGCAGCGTCTCCCCGAACACTGAAGCTTTCTTT. Translation gives CASSVSPNTEAFF.

This rearrangement joins TRBV30 to TRBJ2-1; D is ambiguous. CDR1 is GTSNPN and CDR2 is SVGIG in the germline V gene (reference sequence). V was trimmed by 4 bases and J by 6 bases, leaving 10 bases between them. The CDR3 consists of 12 residues. CDR3 region: CAWTGSGNEQFF. The CDR3 region has the DNA TGTGCCTGGACCGGGTCCGGCAATGAGCAGTTCTTC.

This sequence joins TRBV29-1 and TRBJ2-3, with TRBD1 as a possible D gene (6 bases). Trimming left V 6 bases short and J 0 bases short, with 19 bases between. The CDR3 has 16 amino acids. CDR1 and CDR2 from the germline V gene are SQVTM and ANQGSEA. Here the CDR3 reads CSVRPGQPPSTDTQYF. CDR3 sequence (DNA): TGCAGCGTGCGCCCGGGACAACCTCCTAGCACAGATACGCAGTATTTT.

The chain has TRBV5-5 and TRBJ1-5; 8 bases line up with TRBD1. The CDR3 loop spans 15 amino acids. Germline CDR1 is SGHKS and CDR2 is YYEKEE (reference sequence). Germline trimming cut 4 bases from V and 5 bases from J; bases unmatched to any gene: 8. The CDR3 nucleotides are TGTGCCAGCAGCGCTACAGGGGGGATATATCAGCCCCAGCATTTT. Protein product: CASSATGGIYQPQHF.

Points on this clone: Other DNA sequences from this sample encode an identical CDR3 as well. The rearrangement links TRBV19 to TRBJ1-2, with 8 bases that match TRBD1. This CDR3 comprises 14 residues. Losses at the gene ends were 2 bases for V and 2 bases for J; bases not matched to a gene: 1. Germline V CDR1 and CDR2: LNHDA, SQIVND (reference sequence). In nucleotides, the CDR3 is TGTGCCAGTAGTATACAGGGGGCGAACTATGGCTACACCTTC. This translates into CASSIQGANYGYTF. Filled out from reference TRBV19 and TRBJ1-2, the complete variable domain reads DGGITQSPKYLFRKEGQNVTLSCEQNLNHDAMYWYRQDPGQGLRLIYYSQIVNDFQKGDIAEGYSVSREKKESFPLTVTSAQKNPTAFYLCASSIQGANYGYTFGSGTRLTVV.

V gene TRBV7-9 combines with J gene TRBJ2-5; the D gene is possibly TRBD2 (5 bases). The CDR3 extends over 11 amino acids. Between the trimmed V and J ends, which lost 5 bases and 13 bases, there was a span of 14 bases. Germline assignment: CDR1 SEHNR and CDR2 FQNEAQ (reference sequence). The CDR3 loop is CASSPSIGGYF. In DNA, the CDR3 is TGTGCCAGCAGCCCGTCGATAGGAGGGTACTTC.

The chain uses TRBV5-8 and TRBJ1-2; no definite D call. Trimming took 1 base from V and 2 from J, leaving 12 bases between them. CDR1 is SGHTS and CDR2 is YDEGEE in the germline V gene. The CDR3 extends over 15 amino acids. CDR3 sequence: CASSLYLSGNYGYTF. DNA of the CDR3: TGTGCCAGCAGCTTGTATCTGTCGGGGAACTATGGCTACACCTTC.

The chain is built from TRBV4-2 and TRBJ2-1; D unresolved. This CDR3 contains 12 residues. CDR1 LGHNA and CDR2 YNFKEQ come from the germline V gene. Trimming took 1 base from V and 7 from J, leaving 5 bases between them. The CDR3 DNA is TGTGCCAGCAGCCAAGGGCTTAATGAGCAGTTCTTC. Translation gives CASSQGLNEQFF.

The V and J genes are TRBV6-5 and TRBJ1-4; D is unresolved. CDR1 and CDR2 (germline): MNHEY, SVGAGI. The length of the CDR3 is 15 residues. V was clipped by 0 bases and J by 8 bases, with 13 bases between them. The CDR3 spells CASSYSSGLEEKLFF. The CDR3 DNA reads TGTGCCAGCAGTTACTCGTCGGGGTTGGAAGAAAAACTGTTTTTT.

The chain links TRBV29-1 to TRBJ2-2, with D perhaps TRBD1 (6 bases). The CDR3 runs 16 residues. With 4 bases removed from V and 2 bases from J, the gap between germline ends came to 17 bases. The germline gives CDR1 SQVTM, CDR2 ANQGSEA. This chain's CDR3 is CSVAHFLQGNTGELFF. The CDR3 region has the DNA TGCAGCGTTGCCCACTTTCTACAGGGCAACACCGGGGAGCTGTTTTTT.

The rearrangement links TRBV18 to TRBJ2-1, with D unclear. The V gene lost 3 bases and the J gene lost 5 bases, with 11 bases spanning the gap. This CDR3 has 14 residues. The V gene's germline CDR1 is KGHSH and CDR2 LQKENI. The CDR3 protein is CASSPSQRNNEQFF. CDR3 coding DNA: TGTGCCAGCTCACCCTCACAGAGAAACAATGAGCAGTTCTTC.

V is TRBV5-1 and J is TRBJ2-7; perhaps TRBD1 as D (6 bases). Per germline, CDR1 SGHRS and CDR2 YFSETQ. V lost 2 bases to trimming and J lost 6 bases, with 15 bases between them. The CDR3 consists of 14 residues. CDR3 protein: CASSFTGTRAEQYF. DNA of the CDR3: TGCGCCAGCAGCTTTACCGGGACACGAGCCGAGCAGTACTTC.

The gene calls are TRBV6-5 and TRBJ1-5; TRBD1 agrees at 8 bases. Trimming took 6 bases from V and 0 from J; bases not matched to a gene: 4. The germline gives CDR1 MNHEY, CDR2 SVGAGI. The CDR3 length is 15 residues. The CDR3 protein is CASRKQGVSNQPQHF. CDR3 nucleotides: TGTGCCAGCAGAAAACAGGGGGTTAGCAATCAGCCCCAGCATTTT.

The rearrangement joins TRBV6-6 to TRBJ1-5; D ambiguous. The germline V gene has CDR1 MNHNY and CDR2 SVGAGI (reference sequence). V was pared by 7 bases and J by 9 bases, with 19 bases between. The CDR3 runs 14 residues. CDR3 protein: CASMEGMGLGPQHF. The CDR3 DNA reads TGTGCCAGCATGGAGGGTATGGGGTTGGGGCCCCAGCATTTT.

The rearrangement links TRBV10-3 to TRBJ2-1; 13 bases are shared with TRBD2. J was trimmed by 9 bases and V by 1 base; bases with no gene match: 3. This CDR3 has 15 amino acids. CDR1 and CDR2 (germline): ENHRY, SYGVKD. The DNA for the CDR3 is TGTGCCATCAGTGAGTGGACTAGCGGGAGTACTGAGCAGTTCTTC. Its protein is CAISEWTSGSTEQFF.

The chain recombines TRBV19 with TRBJ2-5; D is possibly TRBD2 (6 bases). This CDR3 is 14 amino acids long. V dropped 2 bases and J dropped 2 bases, with 9 bases sitting between them. Germline CDR1 is LNHDA and CDR2 is SQIVND (reference sequence). CDR3 sequence: CASSISGVQETQYF. In DNA, the CDR3 is TGTGCCAGTAGTATATCGGGGGTTCAAGAGACCCAGTACTTC.

The rearrangement links TRBV29-1 to TRBJ1-1; TRBD1 matches at 8 bases. Germline lookup yields CDR1 SQVTM and CDR2 ANQGSEA. This CDR3 is built from 17 residues. V gave up 7 bases and J gave up 0 bases; unmatched junction bases: 16. The CDR3 is CSAPGATGESLNTEAFF. The CDR3 DNA is TGCAGCGCCCCTGGGGCGACAGGGGAGAGTTTGAACACTGAAGCTTTCTTT.

V gene TRBV18 combines with J gene TRBJ2-3; maybe TRBD1 (6 bases). This CDR3 spans 16 amino acids. V was shortened by 3 bases and J by 1 base, with 14 bases between the two germline ends. CDR1 and CDR2 from the germline V gene are KGHSH and LQKENI. This CDR3 reads CASSPPLGAGTDTQYF. The CDR3 nucleotides are TGTGCCAGCTCACCTCCTTTGGGGGCGGGCACAGATACGCAGTATTTT.

The chain joins TRBV11-3 to TRBJ2-4, with D perhaps matching TRBD1 (7 bases). From germline, CDR1 is SGHNT and CDR2 YENEEA. Trimming shortened V by 5 bases and J by 2 bases, and 16 bases separated the two germline ends. The CDR3 runs 16 residues. For the CDR3, the DNA is TGTGCCAGCAGCCAGGGGGGATCGGGCACCAAAAACATTCAGTACTTC. It yields the protein CASSQGGSGTKNIQYF. Complete variable domain (other parts from reference TRBV11-3 and TRBJ2-4): EAGVVQSPRYKIIEKKQPVAFWCNPISGHNTLYWYLQNLGQGPELLIRYENEEAVDDSQLPKDRFSAERLKGVDSTLKIQPAELGDSAVYLCASSQGGSGTKNIQYFGAGTRLSVL.